The 28 T cell receptor beta chains listed next were all sequenced from one sample in a study of cytomegalovirus exposure and HLA in healthy donors. Method: immunoSEQ multiplex PCR; TCRdb's copy keeps in-frame clones and lacks some. Here the sample spans some 140,000 clones, 80% to 90% being singletons. The sequenced material came from PBMCs. The receptors were gathered from a woman aged 30 to 39 in good health and CMV-seronegative.

The chain employs TRBV9 and TRBJ1-5, with D perhaps TRBD1 (5 bases). Germline V lookup: CDR1 SGDLS, CDR2 YYNGEE. V lost 1 base and J 5 bases, leaving 13 bases between the germline ends. The CDR3 contains 15 residues. DNA for the CDR3: TGTGCCAGCAGCGTATTGGGGCACAAGGATCAGCCCCAGCATTTT. Translated: CASSVLGHKDQPQHF.

The table lists this clone with a count of one. The chain has TRBV27 and TRBJ1-4, with 10 bases lining up with TRBD1. This CDR3 is built from 14 residues. Germline V CDR1 and CDR2: MNHEY, SMNVEV (reference sequence). With 4 bases clipped from V and 7 bases from J, the junction kept 3 bases outside the gene matches. CDR3 coding DNA: TGTGCCAGCAGTTGGACAGGGGGGCGTGAAAAACTGTTTTTT. Its protein is CASSWTGGREKLFF.

The J gene is TRBJ2-7, the V gene TRBV5-1; 7 bases agree with TRBD1. Germline CDR1 reads SGHRS; CDR2 reads YFSETQ. V lost 0 bases to trimming and J lost 3 bases; unmatched junction nucleotides: 3. The CDR3 has 14 residues. The DNA for the CDR3 is TGCGCCAGCAGCTTGGAACAGGGGTTCTACGAGCAGTACTTC. The encoded protein is CASSLEQGFYEQYF.

CDR3 nucleotide sequence: TGTGCCAGCCAGGGACTAGCGTTGGGGGGGGAGCAGTTCTTC. Encoded protein: CASQGLALGGEQFF. The chain uses TRBV2 and TRBJ2-1; 10 bases map to TRBD2. There are 14 residues in the CDR3. Germline trimming cut 8 bases from V and 10 bases from J; bases unmatched to any gene: 11. The germline V gene has CDR1 SNHLY and CDR2 FYNNEI.

On this clone: Other DNA sequences of this sample code for an identical CDR3. The chain uses TRBV29-1 and TRBJ2-5, with 7 bases aligning to TRBD1. Germline CDR1 and CDR2: SQVTM and ANQGSEA. With V trimmed by 2 bases and J by 5 bases, 5 bases remained unmatched. The CDR3 has 13 amino acids. The chain's CDR3 is CSVERGRLETQYF. The CDR3 DNA follows: TGCAGCGTTGAAAGGGGGCGTTTGGAGACCCAGTACTTC.

The chain couples TRBV9 to TRBJ2-3; 7 bases map to TRBD2. The CDR3 is 14 residues long. Germline lookup yields CDR1 SGDLS and CDR2 YYNGEE. V was clipped by 2 bases and J by 6 bases; unmatched bases: 6. The DNA of the CDR3 is TGTGCCAGCAGCGTCGACAGCGGGATGGATACGCAGTATTTT. It encodes CASSVDSGMDTQYF.

The chain uses TRBV7-9 and TRBJ1-5; 7 bases agree with TRBD1. The CDR3 runs 13 residues. The germline CDR1 and CDR2 sequences are SEHNR and FQNEAQ (reference sequence). V was clipped by 4 bases and J by 5 bases; unmatched bases: 2. The CDR3 DNA reads TGTGCCAGCAGCTCCACAGGGGATCAGCCCCAGCATTTT. Its translation is CASSSTGDQPQHF. The complete variable domain, with remaining parts taken from reference TRBV7-9 and TRBJ1-5, reads DTGVSQNPRHKITKRGQNVTFRCDPISEHNRLYWYRQTLGQGPEFLTYFQNEAQLEKSRLLSDRFSAERPKGSFSTLEIQRTEQGDSAMYLCASSSTGDQPQHFGDGTRLSIL.

DNA of the CDR3: TGTGCCAGCAGCTTAGCCCCTAGCGGGGGCTACGAGCAGTACTTC. Its translation is CASSLAPSGGYEQYF. The rearrangement joins TRBV7-2 to TRBJ2-7; 10 bases map to TRBD2. Germline V gene sequence: CDR1 SGHTA, CDR2 FQGNSA. J lost 3 bases, V lost 0 bases, and 2 bases had no gene match. The length of the CDR3 is 15 residues.

This chain connects TRBV19 to TRBJ1-5; 12 bases match TRBD1. Germline-derived CDR1 and CDR2 are LNHDA and SQIVND (reference sequence). This CDR3 is built from 17 residues. Germline trimming cut 5 bases from V and 9 bases from J; bases unmatched to any gene: 14. The CDR3 sequence is CASSYTWGQGADGPQHF. CDR3 coding DNA: TGTGCCAGTAGTTATACTTGGGGACAGGGGGCGGATGGGCCCCAGCATTTT.

The chain joins TRBV6-5 to TRBJ1-4; the match to TRBD1 covers 9 bases. The junction had 5 bases not matched to a gene; V was cut back by 2 bases and J by 7 bases. The germline CDR1 and CDR2 sequences are MNHEY and SVGAGI. CDR3 length: 15 residues. The CDR3 here is CASSYRQGVSEKLFF. The CDR3 bases are TGTGCCAGCAGTTACCGACAGGGGGTTAGTGAAAAACTGTTTTTT.

The genes are TRBV19 and TRBJ1-4; 9 nucleotides line up with TRBD1. The CDR3 covers 17 residues. V dropped 6 bases and J dropped 7; count of bases not matched to a gene: 15. In germline, CDR1 is LNHDA, CDR2 SQIVND (reference sequence). The CDR3 coding sequence is TGTGCCAGTAGCCCGGGACAGGGATCCCTAGGTGGTGAAAAACTGTTTTTT. It translates to CASSPGQGSLGGEKLFF.

The chain uses TRBV6-5 and TRBJ2-3; TRBD1 might be the D (6 bases). The CDR3 runs 15 residues. The germline CDR1 and CDR2 sequences are MNHEY and SVGAGI. Trimming left V 7 bases short and J 2 bases short, with 16 bases between. CDR3 in amino acids: CASTDTGNPTDTQYF. CDR3 bases: TGTGCCAGCACCGATACAGGGAATCCCACAGATACGCAGTATTTT.

The chain links TRBV19 to TRBJ1-5, with 7 bases lining up with TRBD1. The CDR3 runs to 19 residues. The ends lost 1 base at V and 3 bases at J; junction bases unmatched: 15. Germline V gene lookup returns CDR1 LNHDA and CDR2 SQIVND (reference sequence). The DNA for the CDR3 is TGTGCCAGTAGTATAGCCAGAAGAACAACAGGGGCTGTCAATCAGCCCCAGCATTTT. Translating gives CASSIARRTTGAVNQPQHF.

This sequence joins TRBV5-1 and TRBJ2-7; 9 nucleotides agree with TRBD1. Per the germline V gene, CDR1 is SGHRS and CDR2 is YFSETQ. V shed 2 bases, J shed 2 bases, and the junction held 5 bases outside the gene matches. This CDR3 has 15 amino acids. CDR3 amino acids: CASSFAGQGAYEQYF. In nucleotides, the CDR3 is TGCGCCAGCAGCTTCGCGGGACAGGGCGCCTACGAGCAGTACTTC.

This clone was recorded a few times. The chain has TRBV6-1 and TRBJ1-2; 7 bases map to TRBD1. Germline-derived CDR1 and CDR2 are MNHNS and SASEGT. The junction had 12 bases not matched to a gene; V was cut back by 1 base and J by 4 bases. The CDR3 runs to 17 residues. CDR3 bases: TGTGCCAGCAGTGAAGGCGGGGGGACAGCCTCTGGCTATGGCTACACCTTC. Its protein product is CASSEGGGTASGYGYTF.

This chain connects TRBV4-2 to TRBJ1-2, with D maybe TRBD1 (6 bases). V was pared by 2 bases and J by 8 bases, with 12 bases between. CDR1 LGHNA and CDR2 YNFKEQ come from the germline V gene. This CDR3 is built from 13 residues. The CDR3 DNA follows: TGTGCCAGCAGCCAACAAGGGACAATCGGCTACACCTTC. Residues: CASSQQGTIGYTF.

This clone occurred a few times. The chain recombines TRBV4-1 with TRBJ2-2, with TRBD2 matching 9 bases. After removal of 0 bases from V and 6 bases from J, the junction contained 8 bases not matched to a gene. The CDR3 runs to 17 residues. Germline values: CDR1 MGHRA, CDR2 YSYEKL. The chain's CDR3 is CASSQDHVAGVAGELFF. The CDR3 DNA is TGCGCCAGCAGCCAAGATCATGTAGCGGGGGTCGCCGGGGAGCTGTTTTTT.

This clone was found once. The rearrangement links TRBV5-1 to TRBJ2-2; D is ambiguous. CDR1 and CDR2 from the germline V gene are SGHRS and YFSETQ. Trimming left V 7 bases short and J 0 bases short, with 10 bases between. This CDR3 is built from 14 residues. This CDR3 reads CASLGPSNTGELFF. In DNA form, the CDR3 reads TGCGCCAGCTTGGGCCCTTCGAACACCGGGGAGCTGTTTTTT.

This clone was recorded a few times. This rearrangement joins TRBV25-1 to TRBJ1-6, with 8 bases aligning to TRBD1. The germline CDR1 and CDR2 sequences are MGHDK and SYGVNS. Unmatched junction bases numbered 6, after V lost 3 bases and J lost 8 bases. The CDR3 runs to 15 residues. CDR3 amino acids: CASSENRGTDSPLHF. The DNA of the CDR3 is TGTGCCAGCAGTGAGAACAGGGGGACGGATTCACCCCTCCACTTT.

This clone was detected a few times. Within the sample, other DNA sequences also encode this same CDR3. The genes are TRBV28 and TRBJ1-5, with no clear D. Germline V gene sequence: CDR1 MDHEN, CDR2 SYDVKM. Deletions cut 5 bases from V and 0 bases from J, with 5 bases between. This CDR3 is built from 13 residues. Here the CDR3 DNA reads TGTGCCAGCAGTCCAGATAGCAATCAGCCCCAGCATTTT. This sequence encodes CASSPDSNQPQHF.

The gene calls are TRBV4-2 and TRBJ1-5, with TRBD1 matching 9 bases. Per germline, CDR1 LGHNA and CDR2 YNFKEQ. This CDR3 contains 16 residues. With V trimmed by 0 bases and J by 6 bases, 6 bases remained unmatched. The CDR3 is CASSQEGRTGVQPQHF. Written as DNA, the CDR3 is TGTGCCAGCAGCCAAGAAGGGAGGACAGGGGTTCAGCCCCAGCATTTT.

The V call is TRBV29-1, the J call TRBJ2-3; the match to TRBD2 covers 9 bases. V was clipped by 3 bases and J by 5 bases; unmatched bases: 18. The CDR3 runs to 18 residues. Germline V gene data show CDR1 as SQVTM and CDR2 as ANQGSEA. The DNA for the CDR3 is TGCAGCGTTGACTCCCCTGCTGGGGCGGGGGGGCCCGTAGATACGCAGTATTTT. Its translation is CSVDSPAGAGGPVDTQYF.

This clone occurred a few times. The genes are TRBV5-5 and TRBJ2-7, with D tentatively TRBD1 (5 bases). V shed 1 base and J shed 5 bases, with 16 bases lying between them. This CDR3 has 15 amino acids. CDR1 is SGHKS, CDR2 YYEKEE, per germline (reference sequence). CDR3 DNA sequence: TGTGCCAGCAGCTTGCTCAGGGAAGTTGTGGACGAGCAGTACTTC. Its translation is CASSLLREVVDEQYF.

The V gene is TRBV5-4, the J gene TRBJ2-7; perhaps TRBD2 as D (5 bases). The V end was cut by 0 bases, the J end by 3 bases, with 19 bases between. The V gene's germline CDR1 is SGHNT and CDR2 YYREEE (reference sequence). The CDR3 is 17 residues long. DNA for the CDR3: TGTGCCAGCAGCTTGGAGGGTAGGCGGGTCCAAGGCTACGAGCAGTACTTC. This gives the protein CASSLEGRRVQGYEQYF.

The CDR3 nucleotides are TGTGCCAGCAGCCTGAGGATGAACACTGAAGCTTTCTTT. Its protein product is CASSLRMNTEAFF. V usage is TRBV7-2 and J usage is TRBJ1-1; D not certain. The CDR3 extends over 13 amino acids. V lost 5 bases and J 0 bases, leaving 7 bases between the germline ends. Looked up from germline, CDR1 is SGHTA and CDR2 is FQGNSA.

The rearrangement joins TRBV29-1 to TRBJ1-1; 9 bases agree with TRBD1. This CDR3 contains 13 residues. V trimming: 6 bases; J trimming: 5 bases; junction bases outside the gene matches: 7. CDR1 and CDR2 from the germline V gene are SQVTM and ANQGSEA. The CDR3 sequence: CSVPGQGSTEAFF. The CDR3, as DNA: TGCAGCGTCCCGGGACAGGGCTCAACTGAAGCTTTCTTT.

This clone was counted between two and nine times. The chain recombines TRBV19 with TRBJ1-3; no firm D call. V lost 5 bases to trimming and J lost 4 bases, with 15 bases between them. This CDR3 comprises 15 residues. From germline, CDR1 is LNHDA and CDR2 SQIVND (reference sequence). CDR3 sequence: CASSQSPGSGNTIYF. The CDR3 DNA reads TGTGCCAGTAGTCAATCCCCGGGGTCAGGAAACACCATATATTTT.

The table lists this clone with a count of one. The chain employs TRBV18 and TRBJ2-7; D may be TRBD2 (7 bases). The length of the CDR3 is 16 residues. CDR1 is KGHSH and CDR2 is LQKENI in the germline V gene. V was cut by 3 bases and J by 0 bases, with 15 bases left in between. The CDR3 DNA reads TGTGCCAGCTCACCGGAGAGGGGAGGGGGCTCCTACGAGCAGTACTTC. It yields the protein CASSPERGGGSYEQYF.